The source of this T cell receptor beta chain is a study of cytomegalovirus exposure and HLA in healthy donors. The PCR had 60 Vbeta and 13 Jbeta primers. Sequencing was performed with immunoSEQ multiplex PCR; in TCRdb, only in-frame clones are kept and a portion is missing. The table includes fewer than 250,000 clones, over 60% detected once. The specimen was PBMCs. The TCR sequence derives from a woman aged 25 to 39 in good health and CMV-seropositive.

DNA for the CDR3: TGTGCCAGCGGACAACAGGGGGCCCAGCCCCAGCATTTT. Translated: CASGQQGAQPQHF. The V gene is TRBV27, the J gene TRBJ1-5, with 9 bases that match TRBD1. The CDR3 runs to 13 residues. V lost 8 bases and J lost 7; bases outside the gene matches: 6. CDR1 and CDR2 from the germline V gene are MNHEY and SMNVEV (reference sequence).